What follows are 5 T cell receptor beta chains derived from one specimen sequenced in a study of T cell responses to AZD1222 COVID-19 vaccine. The assay was immunoSEQ multiplex PCR, and TCRdb's table has in-frame clones only and misses some. Here the sample spans approximately 120,000 clones, around 89% being singletons. The sequenced sample was peripheral blood, obtained on day 0 of AZD1222 vaccination. These receptors were taken from an adult in good health.

The chain has TRBV6-2 or TRBV6-3 and TRBJ1-1, with D hard to call. The ends were cut back, 2 bases at V and 1 base at J, with 2 bases in the middle. This CDR3 region has 12 residues. The germline V gene has CDR1 MNHEY and CDR2 SVGEGT. The CDR3 DNA reads TGTGCCAGCAGTTACAGGAACACTGAAGCTTTCTTT. Its protein product is CASSYRNTEAFF.

The J gene is TRBJ1-1, the V gene TRBV4-1; D ambiguous. In germline, CDR1 is MGHRA, CDR2 YSYEKL. CDR3 size: 14 residues. V was shortened by 2 bases and J by 1 base, with 8 bases between the two germline ends. DNA for the CDR3: TGCGCCAGCAGCCAAAAGGCGACGAACACTGAAGCTTTCTTT. This translates into CASSQKATNTEAFF.

The V gene is TRBV12-3 or TRBV12-4, the J gene TRBJ2-2; D remains unclear. The CDR3 contains 11 residues. The V end was cut by 5 bases, the J end by 6 bases, with 4 bases between. DNA for the CDR3: TGTGCCAGCAGTCGGGCCGGGGAGCTGTTTTTT. Translating gives CASSRAGELFF.

V usage is TRBV5-1 and J usage is TRBJ2-5; the D gene is possibly TRBD2 (6 bases). CDR1 is SGHRS, CDR2 YFSETQ, per germline. There are 16 residues in the CDR3. Trimming removed 0 bases at V and 5 bases at J, with 17 bases between. The CDR3 DNA reads TGCGCCAGCAGCTTGGCCCCGGGAGTTGGGGAGGAGACCCAGTACTTC. Translating it yields CASSLAPGVGEETQYF.

The rearrangement links TRBV7-2 to TRBJ1-5, with D perhaps TRBD1 (6 bases). Germline CDR1 is SGHTA and CDR2 is FQGNSA. The CDR3 consists of 14 residues. The ends were cut back, 5 bases at V and 6 bases at J, with 14 bases in the middle. The CDR3 nucleotides are TGTGCCAGCAGCGAAGGGGGGGGCCGTCAGCCCCAGCATTTT. This encodes CASSEGGGRQPQHF.